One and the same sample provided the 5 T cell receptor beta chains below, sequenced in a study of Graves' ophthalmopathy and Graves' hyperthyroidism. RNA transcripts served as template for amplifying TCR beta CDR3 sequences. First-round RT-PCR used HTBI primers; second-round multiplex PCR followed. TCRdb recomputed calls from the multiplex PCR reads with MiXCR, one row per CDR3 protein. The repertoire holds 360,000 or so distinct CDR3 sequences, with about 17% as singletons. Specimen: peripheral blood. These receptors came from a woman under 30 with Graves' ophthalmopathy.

The CDR3 reads CASSHRDGGSYEQYF. CDR3 nucleotide sequence: TGTGCCAGCAGCCATAGGGACGGGGGCTCCTACGAGCAGTACTTC. The V gene is TRBV7-6, the J gene TRBJ2-7, with D maybe TRBD2 (6 bases). From germline, CDR1 is SGHVS and CDR2 FNYEAQ. V was clipped by 5 bases and J by 0 bases, with 14 bases between them. The CDR3 runs to 15 residues. Complete variable domain (other parts from reference TRBV7-6 and TRBJ2-7): GAGVSQSPRYKVTKRGQDVALRCDPISGHVSLYWYRQALGQGPEFLTYFNYEAQQDKSGLPNDRFSAERPEGSISTLTIQRTEQRDSAMYRCASSHRDGGSYEQYFGPGTRLTVT.

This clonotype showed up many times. The CDR3 coding sequence is TGTGTTACGGGGGTGGAAAACTATGGCTACACCTTC. Its protein product is CVTGVENYGYTF. This chain connects TRBV2 to TRBJ1-2; weak D call: TRBD1 (5 bases). The CDR3 loop spans 12 amino acids. Germline CDR1 and CDR2: SNHLY and FYNNEI.

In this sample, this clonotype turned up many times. This CDR3 reads CASSLPDRAGTTSQETQYF. In nucleotides, the CDR3 is TGTGCCAGCTCACTCCCCGACAGGGCCGGAACCACCTCCCAAGAGACCCAGTACTTC. V and J are TRBV18 and TRBJ2-5; 7 positions match TRBD1. This CDR3 is built from 19 residues. The germline V gene has CDR1 KGHSH and CDR2 LQKENI. Trimming cost V 4 bases and J 1 base; bases outside gene matches: 18.

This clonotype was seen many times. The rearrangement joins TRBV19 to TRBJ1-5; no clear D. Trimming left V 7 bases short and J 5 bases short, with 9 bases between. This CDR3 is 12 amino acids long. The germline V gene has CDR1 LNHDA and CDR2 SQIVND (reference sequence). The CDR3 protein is CASKDYDQPQHF. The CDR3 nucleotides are TGTGCCAGTAAGGACTACGATCAGCCCCAGCATTTT.

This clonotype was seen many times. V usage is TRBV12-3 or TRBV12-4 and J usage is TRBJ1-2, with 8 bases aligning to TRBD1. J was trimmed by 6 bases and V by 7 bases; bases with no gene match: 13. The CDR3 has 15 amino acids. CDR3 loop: CASTPRLQGANGYTF. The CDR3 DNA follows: TGTGCCAGCACCCCCAGACTCCAGGGGGCCAATGGCTACACCTTC.